These T cell receptor beta chains were read from a single sample in a study of cytomegalovirus exposure and HLA in healthy donors. Using immunoSEQ multiplex PCR, the repertoire was profiled, and TCRdb retains in-frame clones only, with some absent. The data show some 80,000 clones, approximately 80% seen once. The sample taken for sequencing was PBMCs. These receptors all come from a man aged 40-49 years in good health and CMV-seronegative. CDR3s include the opening cysteine and the closing phenylalanine or tryptophan. Fields, in order: D gene, V gene, clone size, J gene, CDR3 DNA, CDR3 protein. A D gene is named only where the DNA matches it firmly. Where a row states a size, it is once, few, many or the class of an expanded clone; other rows omit it.

D: TRBD1; V: TRBV6-5; size: .; J: TRBJ2-7; DNA: TGTGCCAGCAGAAAGGACAGGGGCTACGAGCAGTACTTC; CDR3: CASRKDRGYEQYF
D: TRBD1; V: TRBV9; size: .; J: TRBJ1-6; DNA: TGTGCCAGCAGCGTAGTGGACAGGGGGGCTTCACCCCTCCACTTT; CDR3: CASSVVDRGASPLHF
D: .; V: TRBV7-8; size: .; J: TRBJ1-5; DNA: TGTGCCAGCAGCTTAGCGGGCCCAAGCAATCAGCCCCAGCATTTT; CDR3: CASSLAGPSNQPQHF
D: .; V: TRBV29-1; size: .; J: TRBJ2-2; DNA: TGCAGCGTCGGACAAACGAACACCGGGGAGCTGTTTTTT; CDR3: CSVGQTNTGELFF
D: TRBD1; V: TRBV6-5; size: .; J: TRBJ1-5; DNA: TGTGCCAGCGGGTCAGGGGGGAGCAATCAGCCCCAGCATTTT; CDR3: CASGSGGSNQPQHF
D: .; V: TRBV14; size: once; J: TRBJ2-7; DNA: TGTGCCAGCAGCCATACAGGGTGGGGGTCCTACGAGCAGTACTTC; CDR3: CASSHTGWGSYEQYF
D: TRBD2; V: TRBV6-4; size: .; J: TRBJ2-3; DNA: TGTGCCAGCGCCCCGACTAGCGGGGGGGGAGATACGCAGTATTTT; CDR3: CASAPTSGGGDTQYF
D: .; V: TRBV19; size: .; J: TRBJ2-7; DNA: TGTGCCAGTAGTACCCCCCGAGGAGGTTCCTACGAGCAGTACTTC; CDR3: CASSTPRGGSYEQYF
D: .; V: TRBV7-2; size: .; J: TRBJ1-2; DNA: TGTGCCAGCAGCCCGACCGGACCTACAACTAGAGGCTACACCTTC; CDR3: CASSPTGPTTRGYTF
D: .; V: TRBV5-6; size: few; J: TRBJ1-1; DNA: TGTGCCAGCAGCTTGTATCTGTGGGCGGAAGCTTTCTTT; CDR3: CASSLYLWAEAFF
D: TRBD1; V: TRBV9; size: once; J: TRBJ2-5; DNA: TGTGCCAGCAGCGTGACAGGGTGGGAGACCCAGTACTTC; CDR3: CASSVTGWETQYF
D: TRBD1; V: TRBV18; size: .; J: TRBJ1-4; DNA: TGTGCCACCGCGACAGGGGGCGTCGAAAAACTGTTTTTT; CDR3: CATATGGVEKLFF
D: TRBD2; V: TRBV7-3; size: .; J: TRBJ2-3; DNA: TGTGCCAGCAGCTGCAGGATAGCGGGGGGTTTGATAGATACGCAGTATTTT; CDR3: CASSCRIAGGLIDTQYF
D: TRBD2; V: TRBV4-2; size: few; J: TRBJ2-3; DNA: TGTGCCAGCAGCCAAGGGACTAGCGTCACAGATACGCAGTATTTT; CDR3: CASSQGTSVTDTQYF
D: TRBD1; V: TRBV29-1; size: .; J: TRBJ2-2; DNA: TGCAGCGTACAGGGGCGTTTGGTCACCGGGGAGCTGTTTTTT; CDR3: CSVQGRLVTGELFF
D: .; V: TRBV19; size: .; J: TRBJ1-3; DNA: TGTGCCAGTAGTATAGACAGTACCTCTGGAAACACCATATATTTT; CDR3: CASSIDSTSGNTIYF
D: .; V: TRBV7-9; size: .; J: TRBJ1-6; DNA: TGTTCCAGCAGCCAATCTTCACCCCTCCACTTT; CDR3: CSSSQSSPLHF
D: .; V: TRBV28; size: .; J: TRBJ1-4; DNA: TGTGCCAGCAGTTTGAAAGCGGCCCCTGGGGATGAAAAACTGTTTTTT; CDR3: CASSLKAAPGDEKLFF
D: .; V: TRBV27; size: .; J: TRBJ1-1; DNA: TGTGCCAGCAGTCCGCAGGAAATCAACACTGAAGCTTTCTTT; CDR3: CASSPQEINTEAFF
D: .; V: TRBV5-1; size: .; J: TRBJ2-3; DNA: TGCGCCAGCAGAGTGTCGCGTGATACGCAGTATTTT; CDR3: CASRVSRDTQYF
D: .; V: TRBV5-1; size: .; J: TRBJ1-2; DNA: TGCGCCAGCAGCTTGGCCGGCAGGGAAGGCTACACCTTC; CDR3: CASSLAGREGYTF
D: .; V: TRBV29-1; size: .; J: TRBJ1-3; DNA: TGCAGCGCGGACACGCCTGGAAACACCATATATTTT; CDR3: CSADTPGNTIYF
D: .; V: TRBV4-2; size: .; J: TRBJ1-1; DNA: TGTGCCAGCAGCCTCGAGACAGGACTGGATACTGAAGCTTTCTTT; CDR3: CASSLETGLDTEAFF
D: .; V: TRBV6-1; size: .; J: TRBJ2-7; DNA: TGTGCCAGCAGTTCCGGGAGTATTGGGTTCTACGAGCAGTACTTC; CDR3: CASSSGSIGFYEQYF
D: .; V: TRBV6-5; size: .; J: TRBJ1-6; DNA: TGTGCCAGCAGTTTCCACCAGGGAACTTATAATTCACCCCTCCACTTT; CDR3: CASSFHQGTYNSPLHF
D: TRBD1; V: TRBV30; size: .; J: TRBJ2-2; DNA: TGTGCCTGGGACAGGGGTCCCCGGCCCGGGGAGCTGTTTTTT; CDR3: CAWDRGPRPGELFF
D: .; V: TRBV7-9; size: .; J: TRBJ2-2; DNA: TGTGCCAGCAGCTTAGGTTCGGCACAGGTGGCCGGGGAGCTGTTTTTT; CDR3: CASSLGSAQVAGELFF
D: TRBD2; V: TRBV5-5; size: .; J: TRBJ2-7; DNA: TGTGCCAGCAGCTTTGGCCTCTTATCCAGGGACTACTCCTACGAGCAGTACTTC; CDR3: CASSFGLLSRDYSYEQYF
D: .; V: TRBV19; size: .; J: TRBJ1-5; DNA: TGTGCCAGTAGTGTCGCCCGGACAGTTAGCAATCAGCCCCAGCATTTT; CDR3: CASSVARTVSNQPQHF
D: .; V: TRBV30; size: .; J: TRBJ1-3; DNA: TGTGCCTGGAGTGCAGGCTCTGGAAACACCATATATTTT; CDR3: CAWSAGSGNTIYF
D: TRBD1; V: TRBV5-1; size: .; J: TRBJ1-1; DNA: TGCGCCAGCAGCTTGGGTGGGACAGATAACACTGAAGCTTTCTTT; CDR3: CASSLGGTDNTEAFF
D: .; V: TRBV10-3; size: .; J: TRBJ2-7; DNA: TGTGCCATCAGTGACCAGCGCGAGAACGAGCAGTACTTC; CDR3: CAISDQRENEQYF